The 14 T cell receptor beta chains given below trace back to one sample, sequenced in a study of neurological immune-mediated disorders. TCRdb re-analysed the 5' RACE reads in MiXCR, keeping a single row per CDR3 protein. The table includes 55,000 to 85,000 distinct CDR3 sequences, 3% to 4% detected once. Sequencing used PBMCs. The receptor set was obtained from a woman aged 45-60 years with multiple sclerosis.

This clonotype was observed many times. CDR3 bases: TGTGCCAGCAGTTTAGCGGGGTCGGGGCTGGATACGCAGTATTTT. It encodes CASSLAGSGLDTQYF. The gene calls are TRBV6-5 and TRBJ2-3; 8 nucleotides match TRBD2. CDR1 and CDR2 (germline): MNHEY, SVGAGI. Trimming took 4 bases from V and 6 from J; bases not matched to a gene: 9. CDR3 length equals 15 residues.

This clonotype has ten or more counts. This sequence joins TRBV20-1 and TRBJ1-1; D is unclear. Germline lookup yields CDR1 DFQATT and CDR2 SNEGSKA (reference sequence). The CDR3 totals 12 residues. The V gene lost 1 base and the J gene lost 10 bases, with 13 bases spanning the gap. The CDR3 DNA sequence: TGCAGTGCTAGAGTGCCCATGGTAGGAGCTTTCTTT. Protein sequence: CSARVPMVGAFF.

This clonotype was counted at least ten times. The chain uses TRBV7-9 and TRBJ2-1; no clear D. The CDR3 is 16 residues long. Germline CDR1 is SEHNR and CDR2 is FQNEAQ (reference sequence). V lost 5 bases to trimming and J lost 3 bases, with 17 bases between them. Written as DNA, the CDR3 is TGTGCCAGCAGCCTAAGTCGGACGGTAATCTACAATGAGCAGTTCTTC. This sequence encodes CASSLSRTVIYNEQFF.

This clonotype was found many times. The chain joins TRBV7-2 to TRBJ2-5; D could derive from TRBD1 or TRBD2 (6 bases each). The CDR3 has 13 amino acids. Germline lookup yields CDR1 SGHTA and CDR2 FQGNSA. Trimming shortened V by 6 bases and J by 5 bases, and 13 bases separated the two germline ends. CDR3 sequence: CASRGGRIETQYF. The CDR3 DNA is TGTGCCAGCAGGGGGGGCAGGATCGAGACCCAGTACTTC.

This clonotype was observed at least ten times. The CDR3 DNA sequence: TGTGCCAGCAGAAGGGGACAGGGGAACAGGAGCTCCTACGAGCAGTACTTC. It encodes CASRRGQGNRSSYEQYF. The chain has TRBV25-1 and TRBJ2-7; 10 positions match TRBD1. The germline V gene encodes CDR1 MGHDK and CDR2 SYGVNS. The CDR3 spans 17 residues. V trimming: 6 bases; J trimming: 0 bases; junction bases outside the gene matches: 11.

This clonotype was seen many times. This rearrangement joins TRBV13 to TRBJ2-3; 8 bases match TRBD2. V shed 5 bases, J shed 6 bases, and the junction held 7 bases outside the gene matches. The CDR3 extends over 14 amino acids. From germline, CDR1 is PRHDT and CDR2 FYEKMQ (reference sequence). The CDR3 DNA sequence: TGTGCCAGCAGCGTCGGGGGGGGCAGGGATACGCAGTATTTT. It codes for CASSVGGGRDTQYF.

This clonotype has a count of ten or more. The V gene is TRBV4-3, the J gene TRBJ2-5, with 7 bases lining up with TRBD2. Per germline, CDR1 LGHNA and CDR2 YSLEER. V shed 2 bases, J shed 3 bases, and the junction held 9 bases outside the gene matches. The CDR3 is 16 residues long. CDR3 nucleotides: TGCGCCAGCAGCCAACAAGCGAACGGGGGGAAAGAGACCCAGTACTTC. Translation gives CASSQQANGGKETQYF.

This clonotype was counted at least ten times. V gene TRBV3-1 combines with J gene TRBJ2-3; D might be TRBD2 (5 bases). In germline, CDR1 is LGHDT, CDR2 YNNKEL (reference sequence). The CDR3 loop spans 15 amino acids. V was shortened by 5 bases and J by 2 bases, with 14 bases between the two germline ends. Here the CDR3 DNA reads TGTGCCAGCAGCACCTCTAGCCGTCTCACAGATACGCAGTATTTT. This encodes CASSTSSRLTDTQYF.

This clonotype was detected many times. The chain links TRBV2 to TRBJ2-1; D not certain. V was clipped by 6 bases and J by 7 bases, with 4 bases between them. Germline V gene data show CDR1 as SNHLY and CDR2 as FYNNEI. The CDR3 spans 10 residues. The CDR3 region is CASRSNEQFF. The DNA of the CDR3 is TGTGCCAGCAGGTCTAATGAGCAGTTCTTC. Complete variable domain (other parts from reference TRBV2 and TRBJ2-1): EPEVTQTPSHQVTQMGQEVILRCVPISNHLYFYWYRQILGQKVEFLVSFYNNEISEKSEIFDDQFSVERPDGSNFTLKIRSTKLEDSAMYFCASRSNEQFFGPGTRLTVL.

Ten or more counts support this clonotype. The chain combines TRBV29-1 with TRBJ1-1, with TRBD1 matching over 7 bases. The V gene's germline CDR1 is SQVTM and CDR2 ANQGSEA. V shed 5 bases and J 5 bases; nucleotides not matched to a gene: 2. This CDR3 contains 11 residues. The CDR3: CSVPRGTEAFF. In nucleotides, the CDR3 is TGCAGCGTTCCCAGGGGGACTGAAGCTTTCTTT.

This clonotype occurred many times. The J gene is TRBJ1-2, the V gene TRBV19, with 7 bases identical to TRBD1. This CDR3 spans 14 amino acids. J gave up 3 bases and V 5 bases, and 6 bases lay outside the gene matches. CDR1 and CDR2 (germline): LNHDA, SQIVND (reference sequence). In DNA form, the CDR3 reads TGTGCCAGTAGTCCTTCGGACAGGTACTATGGCTACACCTTC. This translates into CASSPSDRYYGYTF.

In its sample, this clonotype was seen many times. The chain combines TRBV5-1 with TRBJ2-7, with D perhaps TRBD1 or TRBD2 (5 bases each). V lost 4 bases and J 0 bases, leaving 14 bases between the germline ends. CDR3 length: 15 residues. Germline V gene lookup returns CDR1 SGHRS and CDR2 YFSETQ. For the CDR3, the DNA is TGCGCCAGCAGCCCAGTACGTGGGGGCTCCTACGAGCAGTACGTC. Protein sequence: CASSPVRGGSYEQYV.

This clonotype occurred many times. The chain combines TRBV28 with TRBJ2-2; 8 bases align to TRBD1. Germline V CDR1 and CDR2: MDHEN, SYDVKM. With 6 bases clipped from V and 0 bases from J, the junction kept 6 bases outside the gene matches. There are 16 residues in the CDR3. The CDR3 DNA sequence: TGTGCCAGCAGACTCCCACAGGGGGCGAACACCGGGGAGCTGTTTTTT. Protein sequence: CASRLPQGANTGELFF.

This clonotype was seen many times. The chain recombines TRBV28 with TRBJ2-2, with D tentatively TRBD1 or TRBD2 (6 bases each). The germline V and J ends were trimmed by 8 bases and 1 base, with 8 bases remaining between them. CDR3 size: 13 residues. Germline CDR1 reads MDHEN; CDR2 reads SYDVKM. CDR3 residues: CASGGGNTGELFF. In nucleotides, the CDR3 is TGTGCCAGCGGAGGGGGGAACACCGGGGAGCTGTTTTTT.